Following are 28 T cell receptor beta chains from one sample sequenced in a study of cytomegalovirus exposure and HLA in healthy donors. Vbeta (60) and Jbeta (13) primers were used in the PCR. TCRdb's copy holds only in-frame clones and misses some; the assay was immunoSEQ multiplex PCR. Recorded for this sample: about 150,000 clones. Sequencing input: PBMCs. Receptor source: a woman aged 45-65 years in good health and CMV-seronegative.

CDR3 sequence reads: CASRMGGAPLDEQYF. CDR3 DNA sequence: TGTGCCAGCAGGATGGGGGGGGCCCCGCTAGACGAGCAGTACTTC. V gene TRBV2 combines with J gene TRBJ2-7, with a tentative D call TRBD2 (7 bases). The V end lost 6 bases, the J end lost 5 bases, and 20 bases lay between the germline ends. The CDR3 sequence is 15 residues long. The germline V gene has CDR1 SNHLY and CDR2 FYNNEI.

V gene TRBV5-6 combines with J gene TRBJ1-4; the D gene is possibly TRBD1 (5 bases). V lost 2 bases and J 4 bases, leaving 15 bases between the germline ends. The CDR3 spans 16 residues. Germline CDR1 is SGHDT and CDR2 is YYEEEE. The CDR3 DNA reads as TGTGCCAGCAGCTTCAATGGGGGGGAGCATAATGAAAAACTGTTTTTT. This gives the protein CASSFNGGEHNEKLFF. The full variable domain, in which reference TRBV5-6 and TRBJ1-4 provide the parts outside the CDR3, is DAGVTQSPTHLIKTRGQQVTLRCSPKSGHDTVSWYQQALGQGPQFIFQYYEEEERQRGNFPDRFSGHQFPNYSSELNVNALLLGDSALYLCASSFNGGEHNEKLFFGSGTQLSVL.

The J gene is TRBJ2-3, the V gene TRBV5-4; tentative D call: TRBD1 (5 bases). With 9 bases removed from V and 3 bases from J, the gap between germline ends came to 17 bases. This CDR3 has 14 residues. Germline-derived CDR1 and CDR2 are SGHNT and YYREEE (reference sequence). The CDR3 DNA reads TGTGCCATATCAGGGTATCTGGGGACAGATACGCAGTATTTT. Protein sequence: CAISGYLGTDTQYF.

The rearrangement uses TRBV13 and TRBJ1-6; 12 bases align to TRBD1. Germline CDR1 is PRHDT and CDR2 is FYEKMQ (reference sequence). The length of the CDR3 is 18 residues. V was clipped by 5 bases and J by 5 bases; unmatched bases: 10. CDR3 sequence reads: CASSPRLRDRGHNSPLHF. CDR3 nucleotide sequence: TGTGCCAGCAGCCCGAGACTCCGGGACAGGGGGCATAATTCACCCCTCCACTTT.

This sequence joins TRBV28 and TRBJ2-4, with no clear D. V shed 5 bases and J shed 0 bases, with 8 bases lying between them. Germline assignment: CDR1 MDHEN and CDR2 SYDVKM. CDR3 length equals 14 residues. The CDR3 protein is CASSAALAKNIQYF. The CDR3 nucleotides are TGTGCCAGCAGTGCGGCTCTAGCCAAAAACATTCAGTACTTC.

The chain has TRBV10-3 and TRBJ1-1, with 9 bases identical to TRBD1. V trimming: 11 bases; J trimming: 3 bases; junction bases outside the gene matches: 7. The CDR3 totals 13 residues. Germline CDR1 ENHRY, CDR2 SYGVKD. For the CDR3, the DNA is TGTGCCGCTAAGGGACAGGGCGACACTGAAGCTTTCTTT. Translating it yields CAAKGQGDTEAFF.

The CDR3 nucleotides are TGTGCCAGCATACGACAAGGGACAGCCAACTATGGCTACACCTTC. This translates into CASIRQGTANYGYTF. The gene calls are TRBV28 and TRBJ1-2; TRBD1 matches at 7 bases. This CDR3 contains 15 residues. Trimming took 7 bases from V and 2 from J; bases not matched to a gene: 10. Germline V CDR1 and CDR2: MDHEN, SYDVKM.

The chain carries TRBV27 and TRBJ2-7; 9 bases are shared with TRBD2. The germline V gene encodes CDR1 MNHEY and CDR2 SMNVEV (reference sequence). The CDR3 extends over 15 amino acids. With V trimmed by 5 bases and J by 0 bases, 5 bases remained unmatched. The CDR3 DNA is TGTGCCAGCAGTCCCGGGACTAGCAGCTCCTACGAGCAGTACTTC. Protein product: CASSPGTSSSYEQYF.

The chain joins TRBV6-5 to TRBJ1-1, with D possibly matching TRBD1 (5 bases). The germline gives CDR1 MNHEY, CDR2 SVGAGI. V dropped 7 bases and J dropped 5 bases, with 20 bases sitting between them. This CDR3 comprises 15 residues. The CDR3 loop is CASIRKSGGWTEAFF. CDR3 nucleotide sequence: TGTGCCAGCATTCGCAAGAGCGGGGGGTGGACTGAAGCTTTCTTT.

The chain recombines TRBV6-5 with TRBJ1-1, with TRBD1 as a possible D gene (6 bases). V was shortened by 6 bases and J by 4 bases, with 15 bases between the two germline ends. Germline CDR1 MNHEY, CDR2 SVGAGI. CDR3 size: 14 residues. The DNA of the CDR3 is TGTGCCAGCAGACGAACAGGGTCTACCACTGAAGCTTTCTTT. Translation: CASRRTGSTTEAFF.

This chain links TRBV6-1 with TRBJ1-5; D gene uncertain. In germline, CDR1 is MNHNS, CDR2 SASEGT. V shed 6 bases and J shed 6 bases, with 18 bases lying between them. CDR3 length equals 15 residues. CDR3 in DNA: TGTGCCAGCAGCCCGAGCCGGGTAGGTGGTCAGCCCCAGCATTTT. Translating gives CASSPSRVGGQPQHF.

This chain connects TRBV5-5 to TRBJ2-3; D is perhaps TRBD2 (6 bases). The CDR3 totals 15 residues. Trimming cost V 2 bases and J 5 bases, with 15 bases left between them. Germline CDR1 and CDR2: SGHKS and YYEKEE (reference sequence). CDR3 protein: CASSFGSGERDTQYF. In DNA, the CDR3 is TGTGCCAGCAGCTTTGGGTCGGGAGAGCGAGATACGCAGTATTTT.

CDR3 amino acids: CASSPKRGRRTDTQYF. The CDR3 region has the DNA TGTGCCAGCTCACCCAAACGAGGTAGGAGGACAGATACGCAGTATTTT. The chain links TRBV18 to TRBJ2-3, with a possible D match to TRBD2 (5 bases). V was shortened by 3 bases and J by 3 bases, with 16 bases between the two germline ends. This CDR3 has 16 residues. Looked up from germline, CDR1 is KGHSH and CDR2 is LQKENI.

The chain is built from TRBV18 and TRBJ2-5, with D maybe TRBD2 (5 bases). Trimming removed 3 bases from V and 2 bases from J, with 10 bases in between. The CDR3 loop spans 14 amino acids. Germline CDR1 KGHSH, CDR2 LQKENI. The CDR3 loop reads CASSPVALQETQYF. In DNA form, the CDR3 reads TGTGCCAGCTCACCCGTAGCGCTTCAAGAGACCCAGTACTTC.

The chain employs TRBV2 and TRBJ1-5; D perhaps matches TRBD1 (6 bases). The germline V gene encodes CDR1 SNHLY and CDR2 FYNNEI. Trimming took off 6 bases at V and 3 bases at J, with 12 bases between the two ends. This CDR3 contains 14 residues. The chain's CDR3 is CASREYRDNQPQHF. In DNA, the CDR3 is TGTGCCAGCAGAGAATACAGGGACAATCAGCCCCAGCATTTT.

This chain connects TRBV2 to TRBJ2-2; unclear D gene. The germline V gene has CDR1 SNHLY and CDR2 FYNNEI. Trimming stripped 7 bases from V and 6 bases from J, with 6 bases between. This CDR3 is 11 amino acids long. The CDR3 nucleotides read TGTGCCAGCACTGACGCCGGGGAGCTGTTTTTT. It translates to CASTDAGELFF.

The chain uses TRBV7-8 and TRBJ1-5; TRBD1 agrees at 9 bases. CDR1 SGHVS and CDR2 FQNEAQ come from the germline V gene. The CDR3 runs 15 residues. V trimming: 1 base; J trimming: 4 bases; junction bases outside the gene matches: 2. DNA for the CDR3: TGTGCCAGCAGCTTAGGAGGACAGGGGAATCAGCCCCAGCATTTT. Amino acid sequence: CASSLGGQGNQPQHF.

CDR3: CASSLRASETQYF. The CDR3 nucleotides are TGTGCCAGCAGCTTAAGGGCATCCGAGACCCAGTACTTC. This chain connects TRBV7-3 to TRBJ2-5; D is undetermined. CDR3 size: 13 residues. CDR1 is SGHTA, CDR2 FQGTGA, per germline. V was pared by 1 base and J by 5 bases, with 8 bases between.

The V and J genes are TRBV25-1 and TRBJ1-2; 10 bases align to TRBD1. Germline values: CDR1 MGHDK, CDR2 SYGVNS. The CDR3 covers 14 residues. With V trimmed by 8 bases and J by 5 bases, 8 bases remained unmatched. CDR3 nucleotides: TGTGCCAGCCGAGGGGACAGGGGCGGTTATGGCTACACCTTC. Translated, it gives CASRGDRGGYGYTF.

The chain is built from TRBV9 and TRBJ2-1; 10 bases map to TRBD1. Germline V gives CDR1 SGDLS, CDR2 YYNGEE. V was pared by 3 bases and J by 5 bases, with 5 bases of the junction left unmatched. The CDR3 is made up of 15 amino acids. For the CDR3, the DNA is TGTGCCAGCAGCGGACAGGGGGCGCAGGACAATGAGCAGTTCTTC. Its translation is CASSGQGAQDNEQFF. Looking up the rest from reference TRBV9 and TRBJ2-1 gives the full variable domain: DSGVTQTPKHLITATGQRVTLRCSPRSGDLSVYWYQQSLDQGLQFLIQYYNGEERAKGNILERFSAQQFPDLHSELNLSSLELGDSALYFCASSGQGAQDNEQFFGPGTRLTVL.

The genes are TRBV5-6 and TRBJ1-1, with D possibly TRBD1 on 6 matching bases. Germline values: CDR1 SGHDT, CDR2 YYEEEE. The CDR3 has 14 amino acids. V was clipped by 0 bases and J by 10 bases, with 16 bases between them. The CDR3 is CASSLVPGEGRAFF. CDR3 sequence (DNA): TGTGCCAGCAGCTTGGTTCCAGGGGAGGGAAGAGCTTTCTTT.

The V and J genes are TRBV28 and TRBJ1-2, with D tentatively TRBD1 (6 bases). CDR1 and CDR2 (germline): MDHEN, SYDVKM. Trimming cost V 5 bases and J 4 bases, with 17 bases left between them. The length of the CDR3 is 15 residues. CDR3 in amino acids: CASSRIPGHVYGYTF. Here the CDR3 DNA reads TGTGCCAGCAGTCGTATTCCGGGACACGTCTATGGCTACACCTTC.

This chain joins TRBV15 and TRBJ1-5; D possibly corresponds to TRBD1 (6 bases). CDR1 is LNHNV and CDR2 is YYDKDF in the germline V gene (reference sequence). CDR3 length: 18 amino acids. V was trimmed by 0 bases and J by 0 bases, leaving 15 bases between them. CDR3 DNA sequence: TGTGCCACCAGCAGAGATCGGACAGATTATTATAGCAATCAGCCCCAGCATTTT. The encoded protein is CATSRDRTDYYSNQPQHF.

CDR3 protein: CAISLGQSSTEAFF. CDR3 DNA: TGTGCCATCAGTCTTGGACAGTCAAGCACTGAAGCTTTCTTT. The chain employs TRBV10-3 and TRBJ1-1, with a weak D call TRBD1 (6 bases). CDR1 ENHRY and CDR2 SYGVKD come from the germline V gene. The CDR3 is made up of 14 amino acids. Trimming removed 5 bases at V and 4 bases at J, with 14 bases between.

CDR3 protein: CASSLHTPSNQPQHF. In DNA form, the CDR3 reads TGTGCCAGCAGCCTCCACACCCCGAGCAATCAGCCCCAGCATTTT. The J gene is TRBJ1-5, the V gene TRBV6-5; D unresolved. The germline V and J ends were trimmed by 6 bases and 1 base, with 13 bases remaining between them. The germline V gene encodes CDR1 MNHEY and CDR2 SVGAGI. The CDR3 totals 15 residues.

The V and J genes are TRBV7-2 and TRBJ1-2; 12 positions match TRBD1. The junction had 14 bases not matched to a gene; V was cut back by 10 bases and J by 2 bases. Germline values: CDR1 SGHTA, CDR2 FQGNSA. The CDR3 has 17 residues. CDR3 in amino acids: CATQKGGTGGKNYGYTF. CDR3 coding DNA: TGTGCCACCCAAAAGGGTGGGACAGGGGGCAAGAACTATGGCTACACCTTC.

The chain employs TRBV29-1 and TRBJ2-7; a possible D gene is TRBD2 (6 bases). Germline-derived CDR1 and CDR2 are SQVTM and ANQGSEA. This CDR3 contains 14 residues. V lost 4 bases, J lost 2 bases, and 15 bases lay in between. The CDR3 DNA follows: TGCAGCGTTGTGGTTAGCGGTTTAACCTACGAGCAGTACTTC. This gives the protein CSVVVSGLTYEQYF.

The chain links TRBV4-1 to TRBJ1-2; possible D gene TRBD1, 6 bases. CDR3 size: 15 residues. Germline V lookup: CDR1 MGHRA, CDR2 YSYEKL. Deletions cut 3 bases from V and 0 bases from J, with 11 bases between. This chain's CDR3 is CASSQSTGANYGYTF. The CDR3 region has the DNA TGCGCCAGCAGCCAGTCGACAGGAGCTAACTATGGCTACACCTTC.